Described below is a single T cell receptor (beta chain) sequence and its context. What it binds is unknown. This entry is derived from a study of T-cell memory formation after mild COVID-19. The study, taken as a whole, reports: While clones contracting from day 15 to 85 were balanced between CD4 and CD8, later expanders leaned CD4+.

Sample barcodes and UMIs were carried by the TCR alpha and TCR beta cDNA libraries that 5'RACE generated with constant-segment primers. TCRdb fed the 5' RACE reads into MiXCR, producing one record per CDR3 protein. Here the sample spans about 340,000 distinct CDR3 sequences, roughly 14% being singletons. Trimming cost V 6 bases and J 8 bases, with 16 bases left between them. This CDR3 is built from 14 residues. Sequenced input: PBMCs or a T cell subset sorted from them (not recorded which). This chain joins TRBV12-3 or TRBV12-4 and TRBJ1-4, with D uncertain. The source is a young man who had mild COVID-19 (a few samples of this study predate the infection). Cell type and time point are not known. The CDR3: CASSRGNGGEKLFF. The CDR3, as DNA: TGTGCCAGCAGCAGAGGGAATGGAGGAGAAAAACTGTTTTTT.